Listed here are 21 T cell receptor beta chains from one sample, sequenced in a study of OX40 agonist ivuxolimab in advanced cancers. The protocol was immunoSEQ multiplex PCR, while the TCRdb copy is restricted to in-frame clones and leaves out a portion. The top ten clones hold nearly 0.55% of a sample with approximately 79,000 clones, 85% to 90% of them seen once. The sequencing used CD4+ or CD8+ T cells sorted from blood, collected in a trial of the OX40 agonist ivuxolimab. These receptor sequences come from an adult with an advanced solid tumor such as melanoma, head and neck, liver or kidney cancer.

The CDR3 loop reads CASSPQGPTFTNTEAFF. The CDR3 nucleotides read TGTGCCAGCAGCCCCCAAGGGCCAACCTTTACGAACACTGAAGCTTTCTTT. The V and J genes are TRBV7-2 and TRBJ1-1; D uncertain. Germline CDR1 reads SGHTA; CDR2 reads FQGNSA. V lost 5 bases, J lost 1 base, and 20 bases lay in between. This CDR3 has 17 residues.

V is TRBV30 and J is TRBJ1-1; a possible D gene is TRBD1 (6 bases). The CDR3 has 13 residues. The V end lost 4 bases, the J end lost 2 bases, and 11 bases lay between the germline ends. Germline CDR1 is GTSNPN and CDR2 is SVGIG (reference sequence). The CDR3 DNA reads as TGTGCCTGGAACAGGGACGTAAACACTGAAGCTTTCTTT. Residues: CAWNRDVNTEAFF.

DNA for the CDR3: TGTGCCAGCAGCTTGGGAAGACAGGCGGTTAGTGAAGCTTTCTTT. Residues: CASSLGRQAVSEAFF. The chain employs TRBV4-2 and TRBJ1-1, with D tentatively TRBD1 (6 bases). Germline CDR1 is LGHNA and CDR2 is YNFKEQ. The CDR3 is 15 residues long. Trimming removed 5 bases at V and 7 bases at J, with 20 bases between.

The V call is TRBV5-1, the J call TRBJ2-7, with 10 positions matching TRBD1. The CDR3 loop spans 16 amino acids. With 1 base clipped from V and 1 base from J, the junction kept 5 bases outside the gene matches. Per germline, CDR1 SGHRS and CDR2 YFSETQ. CDR3 protein: CASSLRGDRGSYEQYF. Here the CDR3 DNA reads TGCGCCAGCAGCTTGAGGGGGGACAGGGGATCCTACGAGCAGTACTTC.

This sequence joins TRBV5-1 and TRBJ1-1; perhaps TRBD1 as D (5 bases). From germline, CDR1 is SGHRS and CDR2 YFSETQ. CDR3 length equals 13 residues. V was pared by 4 bases and J by 3 bases, with 10 bases between. The CDR3 here is CASSRGGDTEAFF. CDR3 sequence (DNA): TGCGCCAGCAGCAGGGGAGGGGACACTGAAGCTTTCTTT. Drawing the rest from reference TRBV5-1 and TRBJ1-1, the complete variable domain is KAGVTQTPRYLIKTRGQQVTLSCSPISGHRSVSWYQQTPGQGLQFLFEYFSETQRNKGNFPGRFSGRQFSNSRSEMNVSTLELGDSALYLCASSRGGDTEAFFGQGTRLTVV.

The rearrangement uses TRBV19 and TRBJ2-4; maybe TRBD2 (6 bases). The germline V gene encodes CDR1 LNHDA and CDR2 SQIVND (reference sequence). V was clipped by 6 bases and J by 8 bases, with 11 bases between them. The CDR3 runs to 12 residues. Here the CDR3 DNA reads TGTGCCAGTAGGTCGGGGGTGGACATTCAGTACTTC. It codes for CASRSGVDIQYF.

This sequence joins TRBV4-3 and TRBJ2-1; perhaps TRBD1 as D (6 bases). Trimming pared 4 bases from V and 9 bases from J, leaving 10 bases between. The CDR3 sequence is 12 residues long. Germline assignment: CDR1 LGHNA and CDR2 YSLEER. As DNA, the CDR3 is TGCGCCAGCAGCCGAACAGGGAGTGAGCAGTTCTTC. Its translation is CASSRTGSEQFF.

V is TRBV18 and J is TRBJ1-1; no clear D. CDR1 and CDR2 from the germline V gene are KGHSH and LQKENI. V lost 1 base and J lost 6, with 12 bases in between. The CDR3 covers 14 residues. The CDR3 loop reads CASSPLLRDSEAFF. In DNA, the CDR3 is TGTGCCAGCTCACCACTTTTGCGGGATTCTGAAGCTTTCTTT.

In nucleotides, the CDR3 is TGTGCCAGCAATCCAAGGGGTGGTAATTCACCCCTCCACTTT. This encodes CASNPRGGNSPLHF. This chain uses TRBV21-1 with TRBJ1-6; the DNA was not used to check the table's D call, TRBD1. TRBV21-1 has pseudogene status. CDR3 size: 14 residues.

The V and J genes are TRBV11-2 and TRBJ1-3; unclear D gene. CDR1 is SGHAT and CDR2 is FQNNGV in the germline V gene. The CDR3 has 15 amino acids. V was cut by 5 bases and J by 0 bases, with 11 bases left in between. As DNA, the CDR3 is TGTGCCAGCAGCCTTGGCGGGGTCTCTGGAAACACCATATATTTT. Residues: CASSLGGVSGNTIYF.

The chain couples TRBV18 to TRBJ2-1; D ambiguous. V was shortened by 2 bases and J by 0 bases, with 11 bases between the two germline ends. The CDR3 totals 16 residues. Germline-derived CDR1 and CDR2 are KGHSH and LQKENI. CDR3 sequence: CASSPMRGNSYNEQFF. CDR3 nucleotides: TGTGCCAGCTCACCAATGCGAGGAAACTCCTACAATGAGCAGTTCTTC. The variable domain in full, with the rest retrieved from reference TRBV18 and TRBJ2-1, is NAGVMQNPRHLVRRRGQEARLRCSPMKGHSHVYWYRQLPEEGLKFMVYLQKENIIDESGMPKERFSAEFPKEGPSILRIQQVVRGDSAAYFCASSPMRGNSYNEQFFGPGTRLTVL.

This clone was recorded once. The chain combines TRBV6-5 with TRBJ1-2, with D perhaps TRBD1 (5 bases). CDR3 length: 14 residues. With 2 bases removed from V and 4 bases from J, the gap between germline ends came to 11 bases. CDR1 is MNHEY and CDR2 is SVGAGI in the germline V gene. The CDR3 DNA sequence: TGTGCCAGCAGTTACGGGGACGGAGCCTATGGCTACACCTTC. Translating it yields CASSYGDGAYGYTF.

This sequence joins TRBV5-1 and TRBJ1-4; D ambiguous. V was trimmed by 4 bases and J by 5 bases, leaving 3 bases between them. Germline-derived CDR1 and CDR2 are SGHRS and YFSETQ. This CDR3 has 11 residues. Written as DNA, the CDR3 is TGCGCCAGCAGCACCAATGAAAAACTGTTTTTT. Protein sequence: CASSTNEKLFF.

The chain joins TRBV6-5 to TRBJ2-7, with TRBD2 matching 11 bases. Losses at the gene ends were 8 bases for V and 1 base for J; bases not matched to a gene: 4. The CDR3 covers 14 residues. Germline lookup yields CDR1 MNHEY and CDR2 SVGAGI. The CDR3 nucleotides are TGTGCCAGCTCCCTAGCGGGGGGTTCCTACGAGCAGTACTTC. Encoded protein: CASSLAGGSYEQYF.

The rearrangement uses TRBV18 and TRBJ1-5; no clear D. The V end lost 5 bases, the J end lost 2 bases, and 10 bases lay between the germline ends. This CDR3 has 14 residues. CDR1 is KGHSH and CDR2 is LQKENI in the germline V gene. The CDR3 here is CASSEVVGNQPQHF. The CDR3 region has the DNA TGTGCCAGCTCAGAAGTGGTCGGCAATCAGCCCCAGCATTTT.

The chain recombines TRBV7-7 with TRBJ2-1, with D possibly called TRBD1 or TRBD2 (5 bases each). The V end lost 3 bases, the J end lost 5 bases, and 11 bases lay between the germline ends. Per germline, CDR1 SSHAT and CDR2 FNYEAQ (reference sequence). CDR3 length: 14 residues. The CDR3 DNA is TGTGCCAGCAGCTTGATGGGACGGCACAATGAGCAGTTCTTC. Its translation is CASSLMGRHNEQFF. The complete variable domain, with remaining parts taken from reference TRBV7-7 and TRBJ2-1, reads GAGVSQSPRYKVTKRGQDVTLRCDPISSHATLYWYQQALGQGPEFLTYFNYEAQPDKSGLPSDRFSAERPEGSISTLTIQRTEQRDSAMYRCASSLMGRHNEQFFGPGTRLTVL.

V and J are TRBV30 and TRBJ2-7; no firm D call. In germline, CDR1 is GTSNPN, CDR2 SVGIG (reference sequence). The V end lost 0 bases, the J end lost 6 bases, and 9 bases lay between the germline ends. The CDR3 consists of 12 residues. In DNA form, the CDR3 reads TGTGCCTGGAGTGTAGTAGACTCCGAGCAGTACTTC. Translation gives CAWSVVDSEQYF.

This rearrangement joins TRBV11-2 to TRBJ2-5, with 11 bases aligning to TRBD2. Germline assignment: CDR1 SGHAT and CDR2 FQNNGV. This CDR3 region has 16 residues. The V gene end was trimmed by 1 base and the J gene end by 1 base; junction bases not matched to a gene: 2. The CDR3 spells CASSLGLAGSQETQYF. The CDR3 coding sequence is TGTGCCAGCAGCTTAGGACTAGCGGGGTCCCAAGAGACCCAGTACTTC. Full variable domain (remainder filled in from reference TRBV11-2 and TRBJ2-5): EAGVAQSPRYKIIEKRQSVAFWCNPISGHATLYWYQQILGQGPKLLIQFQNNGVVDDSQLPKDRFSAERLKGVDSTLKIQPAKLEDSAVYLCASSLGLAGSQETQYFGPGTRLLVL.

The chain has TRBV30 and TRBJ1-1; D is ambiguous. The germline CDR1 and CDR2 sequences are GTSNPN and SVGIG (reference sequence). Trimming cost V 0 bases and J 1 base, with 9 bases left between them. The length of the CDR3 is 14 residues. The CDR3 sequence is CAWSVGLSNTEAFF. Here the CDR3 DNA reads TGTGCCTGGAGTGTTGGACTCTCGAACACTGAAGCTTTCTTT.

This rearrangement joins TRBV5-1 to TRBJ2-5; a possible D gene is TRBD2 (5 bases). Germline assignment: CDR1 SGHRS and CDR2 YFSETQ. The CDR3 length is 12 residues. V was pared by 7 bases and J by 6 bases, with 13 bases between. CDR3 residues: CASGQDGKTQYF. CDR3 bases: TGCGCCAGCGGGCAGGACGGGAAGACCCAGTACTTC.

The chain couples TRBV27 to TRBJ1-5; TRBD1 matches 8 bases. The ends lost 6 bases at V and 3 bases at J; junction bases unmatched: 4. Per germline, CDR1 MNHEY and CDR2 SMNVEV (reference sequence). The CDR3 covers 14 residues. The CDR3, as DNA: TGTGCCAGCAGAACAGGGGGGGACAATCAGCCCCAGCATTTT. Translated: CASRTGGDNQPQHF.